This is a list of T cell receptor beta chains from one sample in a study of CD8+ T cells in alopecia areata. Only in-frame clones appear in the TCRdb table, and some are missing; sequencing was by immunoSEQ multiplex PCR. The profile shows 42,000 or so clones, around nine tenths of them singletons. Specimen: CD8+ T cells sorted from blood, collected at week 24, from a patient treated with tofacitinib. The receptors shown here come from a human donor with alopecia areata. The CDR3 runs from the conserved cysteine through the conserved F or W. D genes are given only for firm matches. The listing skips clone size in some rows; elsewhere it reads once, few, many or a size class.

TRBV28	TRBJ2-1	-	-	TGTGCCAGCAGTTTATACCACCGGGCGGATGAGCAGTTCTTC	CASSLYHRADEQFF
TRBV4-1	TRBJ2-5	TRBD1	-	TGCGCCAGCAGCCTCCCGTGGGGACAGGGAGAGACCCAGTACTTC	CASSLPWGQGETQYF
TRBV7-9	TRBJ1-3	-	-	TGTGCCAGCGTCGCCGGGGATACGGGAAACACCATATATTTT	CASVAGDTGNTIYF
TRBV6-4	TRBJ2-7	-	-	TGTGCCAGCATCCTCGACAGGTACTACGAGCAGTACTTC	CASILDRYYEQYF
TRBV28	TRBJ1-1	-	-	TGTGCCAGCAGTTTTAGATCGGGGAGCACTGAAGCTTTCTTT	CASSFRSGSTEAFF
TRBV5-4	TRBJ2-5	TRBD2	-	TGTGCCAGCAGCGCTCGGGGAGGGTTACGAATGGAGACCCAGTACTTC	CASSARGGLRMETQYF
TRBV6-6	TRBJ2-7	-	-	TGTGCCAGCAGTTACGGACAATACGAGCAGTACTTC	CASSYGQYEQYF
TRBV29-1	TRBJ1-2	-	few	TGCAGCGTTGAGGAGAGAAGAGAGGCGAATTTCTATGGCTACACCTTC	CSVEERREANFYGYTF
TRBV5-1	TRBJ2-3	-	-	TGCGCCAGCAGCTTGGGACAGGAAATCACAGATACGCAGTATTTT	CASSLGQEITDTQYF
TRBV21-1	TRBJ2-7	-	-	TGTGCCAGCCTGGGGGAGGGCATAGCGACCTACGAGCAGTACTTC	CASLGEGIATYEQYF
TRBV14	TRBJ2-7	-	-	TGTGCCAGCAGCCAAGATGCCTACGAGCAGTACTTC	CASSQDAYEQYF
TRBV7-9	TRBJ2-2	-	-	TGTGCCAGCAGCTTAATATCTGAGCTGTTTTTT	CASSLISELFF
TRBV2	TRBJ2-2	TRBD1	-	TGTGCCAGCAATGAGAGGGCTTGGACAGGGGAGCGAACCGGGGAGCTGTTTTTT	CASNERAWTGERTGELFF
TRBV7-6	TRBJ1-6	-	-	TGTGCCAGCAGCTCCCCTCCTGGGGTAAATCTGGGGAATTCACCCCTCCACTTT	CASSSPPGVNLGNSPLHF
TRBV30	TRBJ2-2	-	once	TGTGCCTGGAATGGAGGAAACACCGGGGAGCTGTTTTTT	CAWNGGNTGELFF
TRBV5-1	TRBJ2-5	-	-	TGCGCCAGCAGCTTGGAAGGTCCAGCCCAAGAGACCCAGTACTTC	CASSLEGPAQETQYF
TRBV29-1	TRBJ2-7	-	-	TGCAGCGTTGAACCCACGGACAGTCAAGCCTACGAGCAGTACTTC	CSVEPTDSQAYEQYF
TRBV7-9	TRBJ2-5	-	-	TGTGCCAGCAGCTTAGTGGAAGAGACCCAGTACTTC	CASSLVEETQYF
TRBV29-1	TRBJ1-2	-	-	TGCAGCGTTGGCAAGCTCGACAGCTTCTATGGCTACACCTTC	CSVGKLDSFYGYTF
TRBV6-4	TRBJ2-1	-	-	TGTGCCAGCAGTCAAAGTCCCAGCTCCTACAATGAGCAGTTCTTC	CASSQSPSSYNEQFF
TRBV28	TRBJ2-7	-	-	TGTGCCAGCAGTTTCTCGGCCTACGAGCAGTACTTC	CASSFSAYEQYF
TRBV19	TRBJ2-5	-	-	TGTGCCAGTAGTAAACCCGGGCAAGTCCAAGAGACCCAGTACTTC	CASSKPGQVQETQYF
TRBV4-2	TRBJ2-7	TRBD1	-	TGTGCCAGCAGCCAAGATGAGGGGACAGGGGGCTACGAGCAGTACTTC	CASSQDEGTGGYEQYF
TRBV6-5	TRBJ2-7	-	-	TGTGCCAGCAGTCAGACGGGGGATTCTCCCTACGAGCAGTACTTC	CASSQTGDSPYEQYF
TRBV19	TRBJ1-1	-	-	TGTGCCAGTAGTATCGACGGGGATATGAACACTGAAGCTTTCTTT	CASSIDGDMNTEAFF
TRBV4-3	TRBJ2-1	TRBD2	-	TGCGCCAGCAGCCCGGGGACTAGCCCCTACAATGAGCAGTTCTTC	CASSPGTSPYNEQFF
TRBV4-3	TRBJ2-7	-	few	TGCGCCAGCAGCCAACACAGGGTCTCCTACGAGCAGTACTTC	CASSQHRVSYEQYF
TRBV7-8	TRBJ2-7	-	-	TGTGCCAGCAGCTACTCGGACTCTAACGAGCAGTACTTC	CASSYSDSNEQYF
TRBV30	TRBJ2-4	-	-	TGTGCCTGCGCTAGACAGGACCCCAAAAACATTCAGTACTTC	CACARQDPKNIQYF
TRBV19	TRBJ2-1	TRBD1	-	TGTGCCAGTAGGGTATGGGGGCAGGGGGATGAGCAGTTCTTC	CASRVWGQGDEQFF
TRBV19	TRBJ2-2	TRBD1	-	TGTGCCAGTAGCCGAACAGGGGCGAACACCGGGGAGCTGTTTTTT	CASSRTGANTGELFF
TRBV4-2	TRBJ2-7	TRBD1	-	TGTGCCAGCAGCCAAGGAGGGACAGGCAACTCCTACGAGCAGTACTTC	CASSQGGTGNSYEQYF
TRBV27	TRBJ2-7	TRBD1	-	TGTGCCAGCAGTTTATCAGGGGGCTTTTACGAGCAGTACTTC	CASSLSGGFYEQYF
TRBV9	TRBJ2-1	TRBD1	-	TGTGCCAGCAGCGGGTCCCAACACGCCGGGACAGATTACAATGAGCAGTTCTTC	CASSGSQHAGTDYNEQFF
TRBV29-1	TRBJ2-5	-	-	TGCAGCGTTGAACAACCTACTACTCAAGAGACCCAGTACTTC	CSVEQPTTQETQYF
TRBV5-6	TRBJ2-7	TRBD2	-	TGTGCCAGCAGCTTAGGACTAGTGGTCTACGAGCAGTACTTC	CASSLGLVVYEQYF
TRBV4-1	TRBJ2-1	TRBD2	-	TGCGCCAGCAGCCAAGATGGGGTAGCGGGGAAGCAGTTCTTC	CASSQDGVAGKQFF
TRBV11-1	TRBJ2-3	-	-	TGTGCCAGCAGTCCGGACGCGGGGACAGATACGCAGTATTTT	CASSPDAGTDTQYF
TRBV4-2	TRBJ1-1	-	-	TGTGCCAGCAGCCAAGATCTCGGGGGCACTGAAGCTTTCTTT	CASSQDLGGTEAFF
TRBV7-9	TRBJ2-7	-	-	TGTGCCAGCAGCTTAGTGGCGCACGAGCAGTACTTC	CASSLVAHEQYF
TRBV29-1	TRBJ1-2	TRBD1	once	TGCAGCGTTGAGGCGGACAGGGTCAATGGCTACACCTTC	CSVEADRVNGYTF
TRBV28	TRBJ2-6	TRBD1	-	TGTGCCAGCAGTTTGCGAGACAGGGCTGGGGCCAACGTCCTGACTTTC	CASSLRDRAGANVLTF
TRBV27	TRBJ2-7	TRBD1	-	TGTGCCAGCAGTTACGGACAGGGCACCTACGAGCAGTACTTC	CASSYGQGTYEQYF
TRBV27	TRBJ1-1	-	-	TGTGCCAGCAGTTTATTCGCCTCCAGGAGCACTGAAGCTTTCTTT	CASSLFASRSTEAFF
TRBV28	TRBJ2-7	TRBD1	-	TGTGCCAGCACCCCCTCGACAGGGGGCTCCTACGAGCAGTACTTC	CASTPSTGGSYEQYF
TRBV4-1	TRBJ2-3	-	once	TGCGCCAGCAGCCAAGGTATTCGCGGAACAGGGACAGATACGCAGTATTTT	CASSQGIRGTGTDTQYF
TRBV20-1	TRBJ2-7	-	-	TGCAGTGCTCCGCAGGGTTACGAGCAGTACTTC	CSAPQGYEQYF
TRBV28	TRBJ2-7	-	-	TGTGCCAGCAGGCGGGACATCTACGAGCAGTACTTC	CASRRDIYEQYF
TRBV4-3	TRBJ2-5	TRBD1	-	TGCGCCAGCAGCCAAGATTGGGACAGGGGTTTGGAGACCCAGTACTTC	CASSQDWDRGLETQYF
TRBV7-9	TRBJ2-1	TRBD2	-	TGTGCCAGCAGCCCGACCCGGACTAGCCTCTACAATGAGCAGTTCTTC	CASSPTRTSLYNEQFF
TRBV4-3	TRBJ1-1	-	-	TGCGCCAGCAGCCAAGATACCAACACTGAAGCTTTCTTT	CASSQDTNTEAFF
TRBV4-1	TRBJ1-3	-	-	TGCGCCAGCAGCCAACGACGGTTGGGGCGCGAGAAAAGCTCTGGAAACACCATATATTTT	CASSQRRLGREKSSGNTIYF
TRBV4-2	TRBJ2-7	-	-	TGTGCCAGCAGCGGCGGTCTCTCCTACGAGCAGTACTTC	CASSGGLSYEQYF
TRBV27	TRBJ2-7	-	-	TGTGCCAGCAGTTTAAGGGCACCCTACGAGCAGTACTTC	CASSLRAPYEQYF
TRBV13	TRBJ2-7	TRBD1	-	TGTGCCAGCAGCGGCCAGGGGGCTAATTACGAGCAGTACTTC	CASSGQGANYEQYF
TRBV2	TRBJ2-2	-	-	TGTGCCAGCAGTGAAAATTTCGGGGTTGGGAACACCGGGGAGCTGTTTTTT	CASSENFGVGNTGELFF
TRBV15	TRBJ2-7	TRBD1	-	TGTGCCACCAGCGGAGGACAGGGGGTCTCCTACGAGCAGTACTTC	CATSGGQGVSYEQYF
TRBV28	TRBJ2-7	TRBD1	-	TGTGCCAGCAGCATGACAGGGATGGAGCAGTACTTC	CASSMTGMEQYF
TRBV5-4	TRBJ2-2	TRBD1	-	TGTGCCAGCAGCTTGGTAACAGGGGGCGCCGGGGAGCTGTTTTTT	CASSLVTGGAGELFF
TRBV7-9	TRBJ1-4	TRBD1	-	TGTGCCAGCAGCTCCCGGGACAGAAGTGAAAAACTGTTTTTT	CASSSRDRSEKLFF